These 10 T cell receptor beta chains were all obtained from the same sample, sequenced in a study of blood T cell repertoires in COVID-19. Produced via immunoSEQ multiplex PCR; TCRdb's table is partial and in-frame only. Among about 63,000 clones listed, about 78% were seen once. The sequencing input was peripheral blood. These receptor sequences come from a woman older than 75 with acute or convalescent COVID-19.

This clone was observed a single time. This chain joins TRBV5-1 and TRBJ1-2; 7 bases align to TRBD1. The CDR3 is 16 amino acids. Losses at the gene ends were 3 bases for V and 2 bases for J; bases not matched to a gene: 10. Germline CDR1 SGHRS, CDR2 YFSETQ. The CDR3 nucleotides are TGCGCCAGCAGCTCTTTCAGACAGGGCTCGAACTATGGCTACACCTTC. Translated, it gives CASSSFRQGSNYGYTF.

The chain joins TRBV7-2 to TRBJ2-7; tentative D call: TRBD2 (6 bases). This CDR3 has 15 residues. CDR1 is SGHTA, CDR2 FQGNSA, per germline. V was pared by 1 base and J by 1 base, with 11 bases between. The CDR3: CASSLDFGSSYEQYF. The CDR3 nucleotides read TGTGCCAGCAGCTTAGATTTCGGGAGTTCCTACGAGCAGTACTTC.

The chain links TRBV19 to TRBJ1-2; D not certain. Between the trimmed V and J ends, which lost 3 bases and 8 bases, there was a span of 16 bases. Germline lookup yields CDR1 LNHDA and CDR2 SQIVND (reference sequence). The CDR3 consists of 14 residues. As DNA, the CDR3 is TGTGCCAGTAGTATCGACACCCGTCGGCAGGGCTACACCTTC. Encoded protein: CASSIDTRRQGYTF.

This clone was counted between two and nine times. V gene TRBV6-2 or TRBV6-3 combines with J gene TRBJ1-1; a possible D gene is TRBD1 (6 bases). Looked up from germline, CDR1 is MNHEY and CDR2 is SVGEGT. The CDR3 spans 13 residues. Trimming took off 6 bases at V and 14 bases at J, with 22 bases between the two ends. CDR3 sequence (DNA): TGTGCCAGCAGCCCCGGACAGTTGGCTAACGTCTTCTTT. Translating gives CASSPGQLANVFF.

The V call is TRBV7-8, the J call TRBJ2-2; TRBD2 matches at 7 bases. The J segment lost 3 bases and the V segment lost 0 bases, leaving 7 bases of the junction unmatched. Germline-derived CDR1 and CDR2 are SGHVS and FQNEAQ. There are 17 residues in the CDR3. The CDR3, as DNA: TGTGCCAGCAGCTTAGCGGGGCTAGCGGAGGACACCGGGGAGCTGTTTTTT. Translating gives CASSLAGLAEDTGELFF.

The chain employs TRBV11-3 and TRBJ2-1, with 13 bases lining up with TRBD2. V lost 0 bases and J lost 7; bases outside the gene matches: 6. The CDR3 totals 17 residues. The germline V gene encodes CDR1 SGHNT and CDR2 YENEEA. The CDR3 is CASSLDSGTSGTNEQFF. Written as DNA, the CDR3 is TGTGCCAGCAGCTTAGATTCCGGGACTAGCGGGACAAATGAGCAGTTCTTC.

The chain joins TRBV6-5 to TRBJ2-1; D is uncertain. This CDR3 contains 12 residues. V lost 5 bases, J lost 12 bases, and 14 bases lay in between. The germline CDR1 and CDR2 sequences are MNHEY and SVGAGI. The CDR3 reads CASSTLGNRQFF. In DNA form, the CDR3 reads TGTGCCAGCAGTACCCTAGGTAATCGGCAGTTCTTC.

This chain joins TRBV3-1 (or the pseudogene TRBV3-2) and TRBJ2-1; 7 bases map to TRBD2. There are 16 residues in the CDR3. J lost 8 bases, V lost 2 bases, and 12 bases had no gene match. Germline loops: CDR1 LGHDT, CDR2 YNNKEL (reference sequence). The CDR3 sequence is CASSQHLGGSSDEQFF. CDR3 DNA sequence: TGTGCCAGCAGCCAACACCTGGGCGGGAGTAGCGATGAGCAGTTCTTC.

V gene TRBV24-1 combines with J gene TRBJ2-3; maybe TRBD1 (7 bases). The CDR3 covers 14 residues. CDR1 is KGHDR, CDR2 SFDVKD, per germline. V lost 9 bases to trimming and J lost 1 base, with 13 bases between them. The CDR3 reads CATRRDSRTDTQYF. CDR3 nucleotides: TGTGCCACCCGGAGGGACAGTCGCACAGATACGCAGTATTTT.

Written as DNA, the CDR3 is TGTGCCAGCAGTGAAAACGGACAGGGAGGAGGCTACACCTTC. Protein: CASSENGQGGGYTF. The chain recombines TRBV6-1 with TRBJ1-2, with 8 bases matching TRBD1. Germline V gene sequence: CDR1 MNHNS, CDR2 SASEGT. The ends lost 2 bases at V and 8 bases at J; junction bases unmatched: 7. The CDR3 consists of 14 residues.